This TCR beta chain was sequenced for a study of shared clonotypes between healthy human individuals. Study-level information: Donors were a couple of women and three men aged 18 to 49.

Study results and limitations: Naive CD4 clonotypes overlapped across a handful of donors at roughly 5.1%.

Note on this clone: Its antigen is not known. Other DNA sequences in this sample translate to the same CDR3.

Profiled with immunoSEQ multiplex PCR; TCRdb holds only in-frame clones, not every one. The repertoire holds fewer than 2.5 million clones, with roughly 93% as singletons. Germline V gives CDR1 SGHTA, CDR2 FQGNSA. V shed 1 base and J shed 1 base, with 10 bases lying between them. The CDR3 spans 15 residues. The specimen was naive CD4+ T cells from PBMCs. Subset indicated: CD45RA+ positively selected. This receptor was obtained from a man aged 18 to 29 in good health. Some clones in this sample may be carry-over from other donors' samples. The genes are TRBV7-2 and TRBJ1-1, with D possibly being TRBD1 (5 bases). Written as DNA, the CDR3 is TGTGCCAGCAGCTTAGAAGGGGCCCGGAACACTGAAGCTTTCTTT. This sequence encodes CASSLEGARNTEAFF.